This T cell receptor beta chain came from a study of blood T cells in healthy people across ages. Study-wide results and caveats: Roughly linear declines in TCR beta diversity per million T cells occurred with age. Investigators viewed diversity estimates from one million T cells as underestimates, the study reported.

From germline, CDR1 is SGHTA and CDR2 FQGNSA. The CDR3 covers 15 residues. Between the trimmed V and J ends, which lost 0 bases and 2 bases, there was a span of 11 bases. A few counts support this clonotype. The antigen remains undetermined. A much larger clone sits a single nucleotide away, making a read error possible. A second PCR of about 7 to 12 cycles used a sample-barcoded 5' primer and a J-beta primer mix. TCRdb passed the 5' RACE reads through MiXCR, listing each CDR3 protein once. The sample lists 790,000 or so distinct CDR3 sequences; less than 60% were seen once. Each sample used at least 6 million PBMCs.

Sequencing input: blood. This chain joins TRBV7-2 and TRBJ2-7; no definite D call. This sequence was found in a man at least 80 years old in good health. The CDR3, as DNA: TGTGCCAGCAGCTTAGCCGGCGACCAGCCCTACGAGCAGTACTTC. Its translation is CASSLAGDQPYEQYF.